These T cell receptor beta chains were read from a single sample in a study of T cell repertoires in cytomegalovirus infection. Each CDR3 protein gets one entry after TCRdb re-called the reads with MiXCR. The repertoire includes hundreds of thousands of distinct CDR3 sequences, 20% to 25% of them detected once, and approximately 8.2% sits in the top ten. The sequenced sample consisted of CD8+ T cells from PBMCs. All receptors derive from a human donor in good health (CMV status not recorded). Some clones in this sample may be carry-over from other donors' samples. The CDR3 runs from the conserved cysteine through the conserved F or W. Each record gives: D gene, V gene, J gene, clone size, CDR3 protein, CDR3 DNA. D genes are given only for firm matches. Clone size, where shown, is once, few, many, or a class for clones that have expanded.

>NA|TRBV5-1|TRBJ1-1|NA
CASSLLPENTEAFF
TGCGCCAGCAGCTTGCTGCCCGAGAACACTGAAGCTTTCTTT
>TRBD1|TRBV7-8|TRBJ1-2|many
CASSFETGADYGYTF
TGTGCCAGCAGCTTCGAGACAGGGGCGGACTATGGCTACACCTTC
>NA|TRBV7-2|TRBJ2-3|few
CASSSLDSETVDTQYF
TGTGCCAGCAGCTCTCTGGACAGCGAGACAGTGGATACGCAGTATTTT
>NA|TRBV23-1|TRBJ1-2|NA
CASTHPRTVNYGYTF
TGCGCCAGCACCCACCCCCGGACAGTTAACTATGGCTACACCTTC
>NA|TRBV12-3/TRBV12-4|TRBJ1-1|few
CASSLVQLNTEAFF
TGTGCCAGCAGTCTGGTTCAGTTGAACACTGAAGCTTTCTTT
>NA|TRBV12-3/TRBV12-4|TRBJ2-3|NA
CASSHVEGEDTQYF
TGTGCCAGCAGCCACGTCGAGGGCGAAGATACGCAGTATTTT
>TRBD2|TRBV2|TRBJ2-1|NA
CARDRPPPSRLAGLLNEQFF
TGTGCCAGGGACCGGCCCCCCCCGTCCCGACTAGCGGGGCTCCTTAATGAGCAGTTCTTC
>NA|TRBV28|TRBJ1-5|NA
CASSLWGSRGSNQPQHF
TGTGCCAGCAGTTTATGGGGGTCACGCGGTAGCAATCAGCCCCAGCATTTT
>TRBD2|TRBV20-1|TRBJ2-3|NA
CSAREVAGGPITDTQYF
TGCAGTGCTAGAGAGGTAGCGGGGGGGCCGATCACAGATACGCAGTATTTT
>TRBD1|TRBV20-1|TRBJ1-6|few
CSAREDRGSPLHF
TGCAGTGCTAGAGAGGACAGGGGATCACCCCTCCACTTT
>NA|TRBV20-1|TRBJ2-7|NA
CSAPAGFGDEQYF
TGCAGTGCTCCGGCAGGGTTCGGGGACGAGCAGTACTTC
>TRBD1|TRBV29-1|TRBJ2-2|few
CSVPGQGYTGELFF
TGCAGCGTCCCAGGACAGGGGTACACCGGGGAGCTGTTTTTT
>TRBD1|TRBV6-2/TRBV6-3|TRBJ1-2|few
CASSPGQGPFGYTF
TGTGCCAGCAGTCCCGGACAGGGTCCTTTCGGCTACACCTTC
>TRBD2|TRBV29-1|TRBJ2-1|few
CSVEAVAGGPTEQFF
TGCAGCGTTGAAGCGGTAGCGGGGGGGCCTACTGAGCAGTTCTTC
>NA|TRBV7-8|TRBJ2-2|many
CATLDGGNTGELFF
TGTGCCACCCTTGATGGGGGGAACACCGGGGAGCTGTTTTTT